This T cell receptor (beta chain) was documented in a study of T cells in Graves' hyperthyroidism and ophthalmopathy. This CDR3 has 15 amino acids. Trimming pared 5 bases from V and 6 bases from J, leaving 20 bases between. Germline loops: CDR1 MGHDK, CDR2 SYGVNS. The source material, RNA transcripts, was used to amplify TCR beta CDR3 regions. The HTBI set primed first-round TCR CDR3 RT-PCR. TCRdb ran MiXCR on the multiplex PCR reads and lists one entry per CDR3 protein. The repertoire consists of 750,000 to 950,000 distinct CDR3 sequences, with 35% to 40% occurring once and the leading ten covering about 9%. Patients were excluded for uncontrolled infection, other autoimmune disease, pregnancy or lactation. Source material for PBMCs was around 10 ml fresh peripheral blood. Concerning this clonotype: Its antigen remains unknown.

Findings and caveats of the study: Peripheral blood also featured most of the thyroid clonotypes expanded above 0.001.

The sequence derives from a man between 18 and 29 years old with Graves' hyperthyroidism. Sample: blood. The chain carries TRBV25-1 and TRBJ2-7; D gene ambiguous. CDR3 protein: CASSLRTDSRVEQYF. The DNA for the CDR3 is TGTGCCAGCAGTCTCCGGACCGATAGCCGGGTCGAGCAGTACTTC.